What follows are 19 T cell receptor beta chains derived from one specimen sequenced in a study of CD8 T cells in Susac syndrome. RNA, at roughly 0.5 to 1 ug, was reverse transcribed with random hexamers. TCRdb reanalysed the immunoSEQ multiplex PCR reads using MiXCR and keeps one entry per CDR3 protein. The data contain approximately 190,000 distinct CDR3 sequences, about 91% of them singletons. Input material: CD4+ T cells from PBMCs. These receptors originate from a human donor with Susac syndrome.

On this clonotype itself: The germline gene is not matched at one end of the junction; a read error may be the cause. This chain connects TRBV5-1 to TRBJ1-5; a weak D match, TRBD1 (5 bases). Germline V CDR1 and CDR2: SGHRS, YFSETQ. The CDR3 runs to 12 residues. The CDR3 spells CASSLEGQPQHF. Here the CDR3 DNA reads TGTGCCAGCAGTTTAGAGGGGCAGCCCCAGCATTTT. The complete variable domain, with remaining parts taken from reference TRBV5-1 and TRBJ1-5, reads KAGVTQTPRYLIKTRGQQVTLSCSPISGHRSVSWYQQTPGQGLQFLFEYFSETQRNKGNFPGRFSGRQFSNSRSEMNVSTLELGDSALYLCASSLEGQPQHFGDGTRLSIL.

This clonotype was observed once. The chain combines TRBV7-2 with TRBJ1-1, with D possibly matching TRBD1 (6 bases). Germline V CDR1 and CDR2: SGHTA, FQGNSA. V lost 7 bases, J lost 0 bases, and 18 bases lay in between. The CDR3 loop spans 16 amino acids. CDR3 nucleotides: TGTGCCAGCACCTCTAGGGGGATAGCCATGAACACTGAAGCTTTCTTT. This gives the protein CASTSRGIAMNTEAFF.

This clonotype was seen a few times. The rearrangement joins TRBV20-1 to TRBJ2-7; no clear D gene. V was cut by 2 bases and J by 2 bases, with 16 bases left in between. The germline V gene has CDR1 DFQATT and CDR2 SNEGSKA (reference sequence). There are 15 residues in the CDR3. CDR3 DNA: TGCAGTGCTAGATCTTGGGATGGCCCCCCCTACGAGCAGTACTTC. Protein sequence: CSARSWDGPPYEQYF.

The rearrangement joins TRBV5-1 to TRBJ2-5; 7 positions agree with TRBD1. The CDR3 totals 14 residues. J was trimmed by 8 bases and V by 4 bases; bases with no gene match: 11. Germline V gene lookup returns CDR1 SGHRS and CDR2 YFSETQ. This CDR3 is CASSPRTGPNTQYF. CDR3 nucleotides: TGCGCCAGCAGCCCCCGGACAGGCCCCAACACCCAGTACTTC.

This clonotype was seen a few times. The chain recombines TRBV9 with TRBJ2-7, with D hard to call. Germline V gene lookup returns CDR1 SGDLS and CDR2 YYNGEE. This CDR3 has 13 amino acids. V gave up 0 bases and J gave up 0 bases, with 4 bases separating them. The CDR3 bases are TGTGCCAGCAGCGTAGCGTACTCCTACGAGCAGTACTTC. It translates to CASSVAYSYEQYF.

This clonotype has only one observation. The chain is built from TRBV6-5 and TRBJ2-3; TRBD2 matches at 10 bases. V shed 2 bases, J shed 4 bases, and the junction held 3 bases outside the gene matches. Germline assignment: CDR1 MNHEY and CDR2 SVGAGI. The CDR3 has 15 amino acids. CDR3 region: CASSYDLAGADTQYF. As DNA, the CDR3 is TGTGCCAGCAGTTACGATCTAGCGGGAGCAGATACGCAGTATTTT.

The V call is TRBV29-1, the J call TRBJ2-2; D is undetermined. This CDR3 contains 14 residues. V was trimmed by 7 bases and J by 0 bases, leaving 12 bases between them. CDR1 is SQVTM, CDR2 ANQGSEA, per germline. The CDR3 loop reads CSAKLNANTGELFF. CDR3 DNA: TGCAGCGCTAAGTTGAACGCGAACACCGGGGAGCTGTTTTTT.

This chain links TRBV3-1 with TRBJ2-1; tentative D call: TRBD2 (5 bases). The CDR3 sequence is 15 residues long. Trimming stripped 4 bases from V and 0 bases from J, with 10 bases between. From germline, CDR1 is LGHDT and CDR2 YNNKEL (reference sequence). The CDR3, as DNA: TGTGCCAGCAGCCTCGACTATACCTCCTACAATGAGCAGTTCTTC. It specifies CASSLDYTSYNEQFF.

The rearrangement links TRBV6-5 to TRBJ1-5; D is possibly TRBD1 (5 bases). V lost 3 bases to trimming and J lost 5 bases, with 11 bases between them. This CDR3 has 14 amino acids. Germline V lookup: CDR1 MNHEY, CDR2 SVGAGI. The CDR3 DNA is TGTGCCAGCAGTTATGGGGGTAGGCATCAGCCCCAGCATTTT. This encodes CASSYGGRHQPQHF.

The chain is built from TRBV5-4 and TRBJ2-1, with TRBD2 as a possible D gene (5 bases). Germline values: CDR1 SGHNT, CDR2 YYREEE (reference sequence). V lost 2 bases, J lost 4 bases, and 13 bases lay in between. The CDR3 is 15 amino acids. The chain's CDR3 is CASSFAGSEYNEQFF. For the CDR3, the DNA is TGTGCCAGCAGCTTTGCAGGTAGCGAATACAATGAGCAGTTCTTC.

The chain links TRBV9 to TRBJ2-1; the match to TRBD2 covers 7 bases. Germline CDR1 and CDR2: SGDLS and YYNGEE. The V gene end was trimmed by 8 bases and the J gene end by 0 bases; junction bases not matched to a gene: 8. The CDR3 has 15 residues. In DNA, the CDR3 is TGTGCCAGTGGACCCGGGACTACCTCCTACAATGAGCAGTTCTTC. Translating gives CASGPGTTSYNEQFF.

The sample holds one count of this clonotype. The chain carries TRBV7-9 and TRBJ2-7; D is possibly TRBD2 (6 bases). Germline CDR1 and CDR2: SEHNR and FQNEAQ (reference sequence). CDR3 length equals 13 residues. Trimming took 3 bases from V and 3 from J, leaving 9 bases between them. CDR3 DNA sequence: TGTGCCAGCAGCTTCGGGAGAAACTACGAGCAGTACTTC. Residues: CASSFGRNYEQYF.

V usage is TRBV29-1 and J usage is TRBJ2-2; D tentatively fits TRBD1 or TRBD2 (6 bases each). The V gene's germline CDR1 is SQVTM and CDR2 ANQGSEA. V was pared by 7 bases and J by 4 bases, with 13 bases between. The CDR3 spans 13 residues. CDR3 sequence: CSARGTFTGELFF. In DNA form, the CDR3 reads TGCAGCGCCCGGGGGACATTCACCGGGGAGCTGTTTTTT.

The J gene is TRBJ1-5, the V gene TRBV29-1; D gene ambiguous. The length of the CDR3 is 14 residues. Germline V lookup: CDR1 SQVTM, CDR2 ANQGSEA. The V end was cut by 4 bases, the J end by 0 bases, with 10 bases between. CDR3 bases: TGCAGCGTTGTATTACAAGATAGCAATCAGCCCCAGCATTTT. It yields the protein CSVVLQDSNQPQHF.

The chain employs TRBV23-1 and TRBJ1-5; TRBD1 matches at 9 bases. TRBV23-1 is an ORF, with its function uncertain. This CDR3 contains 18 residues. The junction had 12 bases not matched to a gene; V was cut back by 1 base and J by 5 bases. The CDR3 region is CASSQWDRVGSDDQPQHF. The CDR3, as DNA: TGCGCCAGCAGTCAATGGGACAGGGTCGGGTCCGACGATCAGCCCCAGCATTTT.

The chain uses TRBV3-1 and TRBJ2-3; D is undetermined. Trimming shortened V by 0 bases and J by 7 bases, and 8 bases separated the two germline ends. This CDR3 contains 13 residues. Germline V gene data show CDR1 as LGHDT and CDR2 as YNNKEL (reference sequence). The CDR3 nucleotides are TGTGCCAGCAGCCAAGATCTGGTGAATACGCAGTATTTT. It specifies CASSQDLVNTQYF.

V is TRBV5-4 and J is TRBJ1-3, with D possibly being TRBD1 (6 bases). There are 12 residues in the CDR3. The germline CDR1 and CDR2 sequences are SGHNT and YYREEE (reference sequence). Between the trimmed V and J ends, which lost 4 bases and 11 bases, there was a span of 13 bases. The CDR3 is CASSHSGQPIYF. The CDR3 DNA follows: TGTGCCAGCAGCCACAGTGGACAGCCCATATATTTT.

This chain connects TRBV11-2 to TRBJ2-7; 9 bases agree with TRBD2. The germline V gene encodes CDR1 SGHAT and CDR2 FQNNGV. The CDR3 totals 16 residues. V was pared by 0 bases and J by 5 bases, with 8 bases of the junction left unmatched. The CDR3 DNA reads TGTGCCAGCAGCTTAGATCGAGTAGCGGGAGTGCACGAGCAGTACTTC. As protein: CASSLDRVAGVHEQYF.

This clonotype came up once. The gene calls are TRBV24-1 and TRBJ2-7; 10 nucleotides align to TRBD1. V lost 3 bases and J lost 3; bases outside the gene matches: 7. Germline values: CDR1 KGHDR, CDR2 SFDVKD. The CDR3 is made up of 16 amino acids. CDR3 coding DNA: TGTGCCACCAGTGATCAGACAGGGGGCTTTGGCTACGAGCAGTACTTC. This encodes CATSDQTGGFGYEQYF.